This is a list of T cell receptor beta chains from one sample in a study of blood T cell repertoires in COVID-19. Here immunoSEQ multiplex PCR was the method, and the copy in TCRdb shows in-frame clones only, minus some. The sample shows 250,000 to 350,000 clones, 80% to 90% of them seen only once. Material: PBMCs or T cells enriched from blood (not recorded which). All receptors derive from a woman younger than 45 who had recovered from COVID-19. Each CDR3 is given with its conserved first and last residue. A D gene is named only where the DNA matches it firmly. Not all rows give a size; the values are once, few, many and, for expanded clones, a class.

j_gene | abundance | v_gene | len | d_gene | CDR3aa | CDR3nt
TRBJ1-2 | - | TRBV10-3 | 13 | - | CATSGVLNYGYTF | TGTGCCACCTCAGGGGTCCTCAACTATGGCTACACCTTC
TRBJ2-4 | - | TRBV12-3/TRBV12-4 | 13 | - | CASSQDSENIQYF | TGTGCCAGCAGTCAGGACAGTGAAAACATTCAGTACTTC
TRBJ2-2 | - | TRBV28 | 17 | TRBD2 | CASSFIRTSGDAGELFF | TGTGCCAGCAGTTTCATTCGGACTAGCGGGGATGCCGGGGAGCTGTTTTTT
TRBJ1-3 | - | TRBV20-1 | 14 | - | CSASPGFSGNTIYF | TGCAGTGCTAGTCCCGGGTTTTCTGGAAACACCATATATTTT
TRBJ1-2 | - | TRBV11-2 | 13 | - | CASSLALNYGYTF | TGTGCCAGCAGCTTAGCGTTGAACTATGGCTACACCTTC
TRBJ2-3 | - | TRBV19 | 14 | TRBD2 | CASTPSGGTDTQYF | TGTGCCAGTACCCCTAGCGGTGGCACAGATACGCAGTATTTT
TRBJ2-5 | - | TRBV19 | 15 | TRBD1 | CASKQGVGIQETQYF | TGTGCCAGTAAACAGGGGGTCGGGATCCAAGAGACCCAGTACTTC
TRBJ2-5 | - | TRBV10-3 | 14 | - | CAISEHLRAETQYF | TGTGCCATCAGTGAGCACCTCAGGGCGGAGACCCAGTACTTC
TRBJ1-6 | few | TRBV15 | 15 | TRBD1 | CATSKEGQGPSPLHF | TGTGCCACCAGCAAGGAGGGACAGGGGCCTTCACCCCTCCACTTT
TRBJ1-1 | - | TRBV11-2 | 14 | TRBD1 | CASSPWTGRTEAFF | TGTGCCAGCAGCCCTTGGACAGGGAGGACTGAAGCTTTCTTT
TRBJ2-7 | once | TRBV28 | 13 | - | CASSLLRGYEQYF | TGTGCCAGCAGTTTATTAAGGGGGTACGAGCAGTACTTC
TRBJ1-1 | few | TRBV21-1 | 16 | - | CASLGTGGYLSTEAFF | TGTGCCAGCTTAGGGACAGGGGGCTACTTGAGCACTGAAGCTTTCTTT
TRBJ2-1 | - | TRBV9 | 15 | TRBD2 | CASSVDGGNYNEQFF | TGTGCCAGCAGCGTAGACGGGGGGAATTACAATGAGCAGTTCTTC
TRBJ2-3 | - | TRBV7-2 | 16 | - | CASSFPVADLTDTQYF | TGTGCCAGCAGCTTTCCGGTAGCGGACCTCACAGATACGCAGTATTTT
TRBJ2-6 | - | TRBV6-1 | 15 | - | CASSESSSGANVLTF | TGTGCCAGCAGTGAAAGCTCATCTGGGGCCAACGTCCTGACTTTC
TRBJ2-5 | - | TRBV29-1 | 15 | TRBD1 | CSVEDITGGGETQYF | TGCAGCGTTGAAGATATTACAGGGGGCGGAGAGACCCAGTACTTC
TRBJ1-1 | - | TRBV5-4 | 14 | - | CASSYIPGESEAFF | TGTGCCAGCAGCTATATACCCGGTGAGTCTGAAGCTTTCTTT
TRBJ2-1 | - | TRBV28 | 17 | TRBD1 | CASRPPEGTGSYNEQFF | TGTGCCAGCAGGCCTCCCGAGGGGACAGGGTCCTACAATGAGCAGTTCTTC
TRBJ2-3 | once | TRBV6-2/TRBV6-3 | 15 | - | CASSYSGGPTDTQYF | TGTGCCAGCAGTTACAGCGGAGGGCCGACAGATACGCAGTATTTT
TRBJ1-2 | - | TRBV2 | 12 | TRBD1 | CASNGDSYGYTF | TGTGCCAGCAATGGGGACAGCTATGGCTACACCTTC
TRBJ1-1 | - | TRBV28 | 13 | - | CASSLNGYTEAFF | TGTGCCAGCAGTTTAAACGGGTACACTGAAGCTTTCTTT
TRBJ2-5 | once | TRBV10-3 | 13 | TRBD1 | CATGDRGLETQYF | TGTGCCACAGGGGACAGGGGGTTGGAGACCCAGTACTTC
TRBJ2-3 | - | TRBV28 | 12 | - | CASRENTDTQYF | TGTGCCAGCCGGGAGAACACAGATACGCAGTATTTT
TRBJ1-4 | - | TRBV7-9 | 15 | TRBD1 | CASSRLGQPNEKLFF | TGTGCCAGCAGCCGCCTGGGACAGCCTAATGAAAAACTGTTTTTT
TRBJ2-7 | few | TRBV19 | 12 | - | CASSARDYEQYF | TGTGCCAGTAGTGCGAGGGACTACGAGCAGTACTTC
TRBJ1-4 | - | TRBV5-6 | 14 | - | CASTHGGLNEKLFF | TGTGCCAGCACCCATGGAGGGCTCAATGAAAAACTGTTTTTT
TRBJ2-7 | - | TRBV15 | 16 | - | CATSRVLRTKPYEQYF | TGTGCCACCAGCAGAGTCTTGAGGACAAAACCCTACGAGCAGTACTTC
TRBJ1-3 | - | TRBV15 | 14 | - | CATSPGPLGNTIYF | TGTGCCACCTCCCCAGGGCCCCTTGGAAACACCATATATTTT
TRBJ1-1 | - | TRBV7-2 | 17 | TRBD1 | CASSPAGTAYLNTEAFF | TGTGCCAGCAGCCCCGCCGGGACAGCGTACTTGAACACTGAAGCTTTCTTT
TRBJ1-2 | - | TRBV9 | 13 | - | CASSVALSSGYTF | TGTGCCAGCAGCGTAGCTCTGTCCTCTGGCTACACCTTC
TRBJ2-7 | - | TRBV30 | 14 | TRBD1 | CARSLGTGDYEQYF | TGTGCCCGATCCCTAGGGACAGGAGACTACGAGCAGTACTTC
TRBJ2-2 | - | TRBV5-4 | 15 | TRBD1 | CASSLVRQGTGELFF | TGTGCCAGCAGCTTGGTGCGACAGGGGACCGGGGAGCTGTTTTTT
TRBJ2-5 | - | TRBV23-1 | 16 | - | CASSRFKFRIQETQYF | TGCGCCAGCAGCCGCTTCAAATTCAGGATTCAAGAGACCCAGTACTTC
TRBJ1-1 | - | TRBV5-8 | 13 | - | CASSLRGPAGAFF | TGTGCCAGCAGCTTGAGGGGACCAGCGGGAGCTTTCTTT
TRBJ1-2 | - | TRBV10-3 | 14 | - | CAISARGGAYGYTF | TGTGCCATCAGTGCCAGGGGAGGGGCCTATGGCTACACCTTC
TRBJ1-4 | - | TRBV28 | 18 | - | CASSLLSYRQAHHEKLFF | TGTGCCAGCAGTTTACTTTCGTATCGACAGGCCCATCATGAAAAACTGTTTTTT
TRBJ1-2 | - | TRBV30 | 14 | TRBD1 | CAWSHPTGGYGYTF | TGTGCCTGGAGCCACCCGACAGGGGGCTATGGCTACACCTTC
TRBJ2-5 | - | TRBV3-1/TRBV3-2 | 15 | - | CASSQGGVNQETQYF | TGTGCCAGCAGCCAAGGCGGTGTGAACCAAGAGACCCAGTACTTC
TRBJ1-2 | - | TRBV5-6 | 16 | TRBD1 | CASSLPSGQGASGYTF | TGTGCCAGCAGCTTACCTTCGGGACAGGGGGCGAGTGGCTACACCTTC
TRBJ2-3 | - | TRBV11-2 | 17 | TRBD2 | CASSAGTSGSMSDTQYF | TGTGCCAGCAGCGCGGGGACTAGCGGGAGTATGTCAGATACGCAGTATTTT
TRBJ2-1 | - | TRBV30 | 12 | TRBD2 | CAWRGGRIEQFF | TGTGCCTGGAGGGGCGGGAGGATTGAGCAGTTCTTC
TRBJ1-6 | once | TRBV3-1/TRBV3-2 | 14 | TRBD1 | CASSPRDRDSPLHF | TGTGCCAGCAGCCCACGGGACAGAGATTCACCCCTCCACTTT
TRBJ1-1 | - | TRBV19 | 18 | TRBD1 | CASSISLYGTGLNTEAFF | TGTGCCAGTAGTATTTCATTATATGGGACAGGACTGAACACTGAAGCTTTCTTT
TRBJ1-1 | - | TRBV18 | 16 | - | CASSPPKSGFNTEAFF | TGTGCCAGCTCACCCCCTAAATCAGGGTTTAACACTGAAGCTTTCTTT
TRBJ2-2 | - | TRBV29-1 | 13 | - | CSVGQLSTGELFF | TGCAGCGTTGGTCAGTTAAGTACCGGGGAGCTGTTTTTT
TRBJ1-2 | - | TRBV28 | 12 | - | CASSQGQYGYTF | TGTGCCAGCTCACAGGGACAATATGGCTACACCTTC
TRBJ2-5 | - | TRBV5-1 | 15 | - | CASSLEPGVGETQYF | TGCGCCAGCAGCTTGGAGCCAGGGGTCGGTGAGACCCAGTACTTC
TRBJ1-2 | - | TRBV28 | 14 | TRBD1 | CASSNRGGNYGYTF | TGTGCCAGCAGTAACAGGGGGGGAAACTATGGCTACACCTTC
TRBJ1-5 | - | TRBV28 | 14 | TRBD1 | CASSVQGARQPQHF | TGTGCCAGCAGTGTACAGGGGGCTCGACAGCCCCAGCATTTT
TRBJ2-6 | - | TRBV2 | 17 | - | CASSEQQVSSGANVLTF | TGTGCCAGCAGTGAACAACAGGTTTCCTCTGGGGCCAACGTCCTGACTTTC
TRBJ2-7 | - | TRBV11-2 | 15 | - | CASSLEVGGTYEQYF | TGTGCCAGCAGCTTGGAGGTTGGGGGGACCTACGAGCAGTACTTC
TRBJ1-3 | - | TRBV10-3 | 13 | - | CAISLSSGNTIYF | TGTGCCATCAGTCTAAGCTCTGGAAACACCATATATTTT
TRBJ2-2 | - | TRBV9 | 14 | - | CASSVFGENGELFF | TGTGCCAGCAGCGTATTTGGGGAGAACGGGGAGCTGTTTTTT
TRBJ2-5 | - | TRBV19 | 12 | - | CASSIVQGTQYF | TGTGCCAGTAGTATAGTACAGGGAACCCAGTACTTC
TRBJ2-7 | - | TRBV12-5 | 13 | TRBD1 | CASGLSPGGEQYF | TGTGCTAGTGGACTATCGCCAGGGGGCGAGCAGTACTTC
TRBJ1-2 | - | TRBV30 | 14 | - | CAWSLDRTTYGYTF | TGTGCCTGGAGTCTCGACAGGACGACCTATGGCTACACCTTC
TRBJ1-2 | - | TRBV7-9 | 14 | - | CASSPTSGRWGYTF | TGTGCCAGCAGCCCCACGTCCGGGAGATGGGGCTACACCTTC
TRBJ2-6 | - | TRBV27 | 19 | TRBD1 | CASSLYGQGSSFGANVLTF | TGTGCCAGCAGTTTATACGGACAGGGGTCTTCGTTTGGGGCCAACGTCCTGACTTTC
TRBJ1-5 | - | TRBV6-5 | 13 | - | CASSYFYDQPQHF | TGTGCCAGCAGTTACTTCTACGATCAGCCCCAGCATTTT